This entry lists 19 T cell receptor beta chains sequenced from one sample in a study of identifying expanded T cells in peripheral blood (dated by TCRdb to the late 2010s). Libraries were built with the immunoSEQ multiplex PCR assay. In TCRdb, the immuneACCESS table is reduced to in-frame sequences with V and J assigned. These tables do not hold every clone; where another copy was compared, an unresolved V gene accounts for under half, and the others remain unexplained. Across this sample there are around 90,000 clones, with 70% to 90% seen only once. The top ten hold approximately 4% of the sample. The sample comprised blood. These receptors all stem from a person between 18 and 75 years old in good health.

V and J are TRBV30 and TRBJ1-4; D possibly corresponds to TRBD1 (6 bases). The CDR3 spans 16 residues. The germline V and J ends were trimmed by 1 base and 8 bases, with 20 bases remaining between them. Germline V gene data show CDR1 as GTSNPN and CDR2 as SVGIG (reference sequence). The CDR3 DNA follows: TGTGCCTGGAGTGCATCAGGTCGGGGGGCCGGGGAAAAACTGTTTTTT. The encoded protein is CAWSASGRGAGEKLFF.

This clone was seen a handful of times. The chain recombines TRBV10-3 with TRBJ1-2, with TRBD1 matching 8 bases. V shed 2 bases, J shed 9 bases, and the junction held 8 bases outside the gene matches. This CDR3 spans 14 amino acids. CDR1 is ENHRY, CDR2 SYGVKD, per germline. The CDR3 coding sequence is TGTGCCATCAGTGAGATAGACAGGGGTAAGAGCTACACCTTC. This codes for CAISEIDRGKSYTF.

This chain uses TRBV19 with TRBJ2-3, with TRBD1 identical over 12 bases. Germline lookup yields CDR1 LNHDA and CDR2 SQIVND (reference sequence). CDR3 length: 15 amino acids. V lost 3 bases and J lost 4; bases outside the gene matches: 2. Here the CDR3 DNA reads TGTGCCAGTAGTATCGGGACAGGGGGCGCAGATACGCAGTATTTT. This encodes CASSIGTGGADTQYF.

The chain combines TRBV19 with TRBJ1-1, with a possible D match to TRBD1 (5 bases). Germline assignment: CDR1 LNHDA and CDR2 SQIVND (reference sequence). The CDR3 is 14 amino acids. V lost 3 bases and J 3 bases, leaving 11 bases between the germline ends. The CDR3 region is CASSMSGGYTEAFF. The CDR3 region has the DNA TGTGCCAGTAGTATGAGCGGGGGGTACACTGAAGCTTTCTTT. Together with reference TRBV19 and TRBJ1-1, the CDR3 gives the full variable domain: DGGITQSPKYLFRKEGQNVTLSCEQNLNHDAMYWYRQDPGQGLRLIYYSQIVNDFQKGDIAEGYSVSREKKESFPLTVTSAQKNPTAFYLCASSMSGGYTEAFFGQGTRLTVV.

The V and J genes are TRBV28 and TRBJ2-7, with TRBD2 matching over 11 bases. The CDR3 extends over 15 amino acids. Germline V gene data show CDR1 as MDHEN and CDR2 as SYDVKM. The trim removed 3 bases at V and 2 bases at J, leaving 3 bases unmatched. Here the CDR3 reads CASSFVAGGTYEQYF. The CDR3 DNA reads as TGTGCCAGCAGTTTTGTAGCGGGAGGGACCTACGAGCAGTACTTC.

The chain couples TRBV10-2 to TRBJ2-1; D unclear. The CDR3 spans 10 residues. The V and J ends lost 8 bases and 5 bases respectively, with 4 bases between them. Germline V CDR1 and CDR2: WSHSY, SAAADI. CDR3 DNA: TGCGCCAGCCGGGACAATGAGCAGTTCTTC. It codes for CASRDNEQFF.

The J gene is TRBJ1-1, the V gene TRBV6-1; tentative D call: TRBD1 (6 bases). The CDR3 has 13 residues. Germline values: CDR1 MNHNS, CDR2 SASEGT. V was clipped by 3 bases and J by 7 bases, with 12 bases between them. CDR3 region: CASSELGGVEAFF. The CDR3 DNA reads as TGTGCCAGCAGTGAGCTAGGGGGGGTTGAAGCTTTCTTT.

CDR3 in amino acids: CASSDRTDTQYF. The CDR3 DNA sequence: TGTGCCAGTTCCGACCGCACAGATACGCAGTATTTT. V usage is TRBV6-4 and J usage is TRBJ2-3; D not resolved. Trimming left V 9 bases short and J 1 base short, with 8 bases between. CDR1 and CDR2 (germline): MRHNA, SNTAGT. The CDR3 is 12 amino acids.

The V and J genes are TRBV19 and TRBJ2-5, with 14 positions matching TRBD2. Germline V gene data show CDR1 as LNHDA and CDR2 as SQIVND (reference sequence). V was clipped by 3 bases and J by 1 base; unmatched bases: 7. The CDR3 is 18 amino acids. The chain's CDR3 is CASSMRLAGGLSQETQYF. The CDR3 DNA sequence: TGTGCCAGTAGTATGAGACTAGCGGGGGGGCTAAGCCAAGAGACCCAGTACTTC. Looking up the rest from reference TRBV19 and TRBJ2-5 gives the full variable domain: DGGITQSPKYLFRKEGQNVTLSCEQNLNHDAMYWYRQDPGQGLRLIYYSQIVNDFQKGDIAEGYSVSREKKESFPLTVTSAQKNPTAFYLCASSMRLAGGLSQETQYFGPGTRLLVL.

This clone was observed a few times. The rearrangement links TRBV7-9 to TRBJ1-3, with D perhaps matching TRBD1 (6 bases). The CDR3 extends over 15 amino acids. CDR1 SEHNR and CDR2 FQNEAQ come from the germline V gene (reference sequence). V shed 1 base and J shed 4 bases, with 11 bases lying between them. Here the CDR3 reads CASSLGGATGNTIYF. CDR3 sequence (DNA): TGTGCCAGCAGCTTAGGGGGGGCGACCGGAAACACCATATATTTT.

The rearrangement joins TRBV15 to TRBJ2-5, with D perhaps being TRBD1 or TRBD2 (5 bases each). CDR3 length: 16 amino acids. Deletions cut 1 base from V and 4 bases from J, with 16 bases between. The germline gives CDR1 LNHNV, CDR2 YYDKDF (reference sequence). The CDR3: CATSRVRGKGSETQYF. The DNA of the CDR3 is TGTGCCACCAGCAGAGTGAGAGGGAAGGGGTCAGAGACCCAGTACTTC.

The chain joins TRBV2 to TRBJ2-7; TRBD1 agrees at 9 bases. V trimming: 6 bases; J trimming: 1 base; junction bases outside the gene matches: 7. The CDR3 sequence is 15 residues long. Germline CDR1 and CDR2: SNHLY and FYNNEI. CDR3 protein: CASRFGQGSSYEQYF. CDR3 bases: TGTGCCAGCAGATTCGGACAGGGGAGTTCCTACGAGCAGTACTTC.

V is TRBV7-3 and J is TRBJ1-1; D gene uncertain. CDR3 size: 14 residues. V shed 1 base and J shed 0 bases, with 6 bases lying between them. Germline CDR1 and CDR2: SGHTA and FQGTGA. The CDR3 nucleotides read TGTGCCAGCAGCTTAATGTCCGTGAACACTGAAGCTTTCTTT. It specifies CASSLMSVNTEAFF. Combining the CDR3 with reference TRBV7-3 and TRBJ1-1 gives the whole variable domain GAGVSQTPSNKVTEKGKYVELRCDPISGHTALYWYRQSLGQGPEFLIYFQGTGAADDSGLPNDRFFAVRPEGSVSTLKIQRTERGDSAVYLCASSLMSVNTEAFFGQGTRLTVV.

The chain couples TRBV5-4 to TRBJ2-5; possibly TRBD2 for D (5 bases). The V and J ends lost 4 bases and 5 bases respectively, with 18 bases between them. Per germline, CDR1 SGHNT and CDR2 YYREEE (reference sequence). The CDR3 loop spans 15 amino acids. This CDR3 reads CASSPPGGGRETQYF. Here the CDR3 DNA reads TGTGCCAGCAGCCCCCCTGGTGGAGGACGGGAGACCCAGTACTTC. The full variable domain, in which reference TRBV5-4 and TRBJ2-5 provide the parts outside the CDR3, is ETGVTQSPTHLIKTRGQQVTLRCSSQSGHNTVSWYQQALGQGPQFIFQYYREEENGRGNFPPRFSGLQFPNYSSELNVNALELDDSALYLCASSPPGGGRETQYFGPGTRLLVL.

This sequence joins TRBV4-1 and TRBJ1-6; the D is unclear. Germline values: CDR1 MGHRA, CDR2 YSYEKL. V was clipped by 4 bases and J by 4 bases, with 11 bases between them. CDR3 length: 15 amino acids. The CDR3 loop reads CASSLQPGYNSPLHF. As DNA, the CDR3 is TGCGCCAGCAGCCTCCAGCCAGGATATAATTCACCCCTCCACTTT.

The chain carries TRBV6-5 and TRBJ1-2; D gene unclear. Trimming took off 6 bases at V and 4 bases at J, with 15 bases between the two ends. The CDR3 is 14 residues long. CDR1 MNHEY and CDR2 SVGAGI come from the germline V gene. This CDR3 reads CASSRSSRIYGYTF. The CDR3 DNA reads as TGTGCCAGCAGCAGGAGCAGCCGAATCTATGGCTACACCTTC.

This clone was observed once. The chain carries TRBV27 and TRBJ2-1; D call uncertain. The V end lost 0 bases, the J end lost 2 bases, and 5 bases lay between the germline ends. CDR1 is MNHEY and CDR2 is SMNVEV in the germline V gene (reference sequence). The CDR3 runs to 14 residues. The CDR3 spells CASSLSGTYNEQFF. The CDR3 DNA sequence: TGTGCCAGCAGTTTATCCGGAACCTACAATGAGCAGTTCTTC.

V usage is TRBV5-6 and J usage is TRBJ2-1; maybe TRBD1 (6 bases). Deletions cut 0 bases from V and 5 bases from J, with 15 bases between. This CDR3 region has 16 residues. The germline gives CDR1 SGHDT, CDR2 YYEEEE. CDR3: CASSLELQGRDNEQFF. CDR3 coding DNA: TGTGCCAGCAGCTTGGAATTACAGGGCAGGGACAATGAGCAGTTCTTC. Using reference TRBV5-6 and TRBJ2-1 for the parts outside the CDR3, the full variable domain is DAGVTQSPTHLIKTRGQQVTLRCSPKSGHDTVSWYQQALGQGPQFIFQYYEEEERQRGNFPDRFSGHQFPNYSSELNVNALLLGDSALYLCASSLELQGRDNEQFFGPGTRLTVL.

CDR3 protein: CASSLASGGALETQYF. The CDR3 coding sequence is TGTGCCAGCAGCTTGGCCAGCGGGGGGGCCTTAGAGACCCAGTACTTC. J is TRBJ2-5 and V is TRBV5-4; TRBD2 matches 10 bases. CDR3 length: 16 residues. The trim removed 0 bases at V and 4 bases at J, leaving 6 bases unmatched. Germline V CDR1 and CDR2: SGHNT, YYREEE (reference sequence).